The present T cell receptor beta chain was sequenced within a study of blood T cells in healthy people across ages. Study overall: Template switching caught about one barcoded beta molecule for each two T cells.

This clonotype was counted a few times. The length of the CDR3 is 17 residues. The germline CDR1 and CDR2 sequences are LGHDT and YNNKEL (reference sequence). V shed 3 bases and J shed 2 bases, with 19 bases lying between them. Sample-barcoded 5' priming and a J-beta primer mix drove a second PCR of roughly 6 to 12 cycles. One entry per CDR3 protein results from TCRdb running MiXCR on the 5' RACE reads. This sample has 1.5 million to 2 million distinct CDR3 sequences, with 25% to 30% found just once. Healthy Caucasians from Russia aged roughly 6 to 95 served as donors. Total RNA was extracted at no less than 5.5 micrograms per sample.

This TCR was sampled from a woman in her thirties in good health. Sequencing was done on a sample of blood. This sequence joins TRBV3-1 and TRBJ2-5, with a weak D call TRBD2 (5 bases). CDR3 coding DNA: TGTGCCAGCAGCCATTACAGTCGGGATAGCGCGCAAGAGACCCAGTACTTC. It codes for CASSHYSRDSAQETQYF.